This record covers a single TCR beta chain. This sample was taken from a study of T cells in Graves' hyperthyroidism and ophthalmopathy. Amplified TCR beta CDR3 regions came from RNA transcripts. The TCR CDR3 was amplified in a first-round RT-PCR using the HTBI primer set. TCRdb called the multiplex PCR reads again in MiXCR, with one record for every CDR3 protein. Among 50,000 to 60,000 distinct CDR3 sequences, less than 50% were seen once, and the ten largest hold about an eighth. Enrolled ophthalmopathy patients presented with a Clinical Activity Score of at least 3, a NOSPECS grade of at least 4, and disease duration under 3 months. Germline V gives CDR1 DFQATT, CDR2 SNEGSKA (reference sequence). The CDR3 has 15 residues. Trimming shortened V by 6 bases and J by 7 bases, and 22 bases separated the two germline ends.

Sequenced input: blood. The source of this sequence is a woman aged 25 to 39 with Graves' ophthalmopathy. This sequence joins TRBV20-1 and TRBJ2-1; either TRBD1 or TRBD2 may supply D (7 bases each). CDR3 in amino acids: CSATRDSGGVNEQFF. CDR3 nucleotides: TGCAGTGCGACCCGGGACTCAGGGGGGGTAAATGAGCAGTTCTTC.